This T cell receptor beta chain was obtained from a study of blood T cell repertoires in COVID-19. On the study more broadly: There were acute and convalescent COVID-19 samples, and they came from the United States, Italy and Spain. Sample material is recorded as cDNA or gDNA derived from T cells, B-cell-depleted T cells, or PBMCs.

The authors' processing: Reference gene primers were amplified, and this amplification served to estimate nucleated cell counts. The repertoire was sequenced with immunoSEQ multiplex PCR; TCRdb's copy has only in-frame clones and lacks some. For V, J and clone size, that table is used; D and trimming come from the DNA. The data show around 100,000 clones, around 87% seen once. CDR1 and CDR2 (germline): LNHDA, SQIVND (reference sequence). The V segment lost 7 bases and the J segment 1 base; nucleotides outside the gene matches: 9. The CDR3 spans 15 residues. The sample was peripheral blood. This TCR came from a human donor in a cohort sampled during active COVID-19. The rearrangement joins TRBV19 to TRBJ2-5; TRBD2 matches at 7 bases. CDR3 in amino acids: CASNTGRGPQETQYF. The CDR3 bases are TGTGCCAGTAACACGGGGAGGGGTCCCCAAGAGACCCAGTACTTC. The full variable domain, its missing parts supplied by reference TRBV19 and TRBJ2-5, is DGGITQSPKYLFRKEGQNVTLSCEQNLNHDAMYWYRQDPGQGLRLIYYSQIVNDFQKGDIAEGYSVSREKKESFPLTVTSAQKNPTAFYLCASNTGRGPQETQYFGPGTRLLVL.